This entry lists 25 T cell receptor beta chains sequenced from one sample in a study of control samples from healthy donors and cancer patients. Repertoires were generated with immunoSEQ multiplex PCR, while TCRdb's copy carries only in-frame clones and drops some. The data contain tens of thousands of clones, around nine tenths of them seen just once; the ten biggest clones take up less than 4.5%. Material: blood. These receptors were taken from a woman younger than 35 in good health.

The chain recombines TRBV10-3 with TRBJ2-2; 14 bases match TRBD2. Germline CDR1 is ENHRY and CDR2 is SYGVKD. After removal of 6 bases from V and 6 bases from J, the junction contained 6 bases not matched to a gene. This CDR3 contains 16 residues. This CDR3 reads CAISLTSGGAPGELFF. CDR3 DNA sequence: TGTGCCATCAGCCTGACTAGCGGGGGGGCACCCGGGGAGCTGTTTTTT.

The chain links TRBV21-1 to TRBJ2-7; no DNA check was done on the table's D call, TRBD1. TRBV21-1 is described as a pseudogene. CDR3 length: 16 residues. This CDR3 is CASTNPGTATTYEQYF. CDR3 coding DNA: TGTGCCAGCACCAATCCCGGGACAGCAACAACCTACGAGCAGTACTTC.

The chain combines TRBV5-4 with TRBJ2-7; D unclear. The CDR3 is 12 residues long. Germline V CDR1 and CDR2: SGHNT, YYREEE (reference sequence). Between the trimmed V and J ends, which lost 3 bases and 3 bases, there was a span of 7 bases. CDR3 region: CASSSEDYEQYF. In DNA, the CDR3 is TGTGCCAGCAGCTCCGAGGACTACGAGCAGTACTTC.

J is TRBJ1-2 and V is TRBV4-1, with TRBD1 matching over 10 bases. Germline assignment: CDR1 MGHRA and CDR2 YSYEKL. With V trimmed by 4 bases and J by 6 bases, 8 bases remained unmatched. The CDR3 has 15 amino acids. The CDR3 sequence: CASSLTGTGANGYTF. In nucleotides, the CDR3 is TGCGCCAGCAGCCTCACCGGGACAGGGGCAAATGGCTACACCTTC.

This clone has a single count. V gene TRBV19 combines with J gene TRBJ1-4; 8 bases are a match to TRBD1. Germline CDR1 LNHDA, CDR2 SQIVND (reference sequence). The V segment lost 4 bases and the J segment 8 bases; nucleotides outside the gene matches: 6. CDR3 length: 14 amino acids. CDR3 DNA sequence: TGTGCCAGTAGTACGACAGGGGTGGGGGAAAAACTGTTTTTT. Protein: CASSTTGVGEKLFF.

This chain links TRBV25-1 with TRBJ1-3; no clear D. Trimming took 1 base from V and 0 from J, leaving 10 bases between them. CDR3 length: 16 amino acids. CDR1 is MGHDK and CDR2 is SYGVNS in the germline V gene. CDR3 region: CASSESTRSSGNTIYF. DNA of the CDR3: TGTGCCAGCAGTGAATCAACAAGGAGCTCTGGAAACACCATATATTTT.

This rearrangement joins TRBV4-1 to TRBJ1-5, with D tentatively TRBD1 (5 bases). This CDR3 spans 17 amino acids. V lost 4 bases, J lost 0 bases, and 16 bases lay in between. Germline loops: CDR1 MGHRA, CDR2 YSYEKL. The CDR3: CASSPEPAGSSNQPQHF. As DNA, the CDR3 is TGCGCCAGCAGCCCCGAACCAGCAGGGAGTAGCAATCAGCCCCAGCATTTT.

The rearrangement joins TRBV6-5 to TRBJ1-4, with a tentative D call TRBD1 (6 bases). This CDR3 comprises 14 residues. From germline, CDR1 is MNHEY and CDR2 SVGAGI. V shed 6 bases and J shed 0 bases, with 8 bases lying between them. In DNA, the CDR3 is TGTGCCAGCAGGGACAGTACAACTAATGAAAAACTGTTTTTT. It translates to CASRDSTTNEKLFF.

The gene calls are TRBV27 and TRBJ2-3; TRBD2 aligns across 7 bases. The junction had 13 bases not matched to a gene; V was cut back by 7 bases and J by 6 bases. The CDR3 is 15 residues long. Germline V lookup: CDR1 MNHEY, CDR2 SMNVEV (reference sequence). The CDR3 DNA is TGTGCCAGCAACGAATCCCCCGGGACTACCGATACGCAGTATTTT. Protein sequence: CASNESPGTTDTQYF.

The chain carries TRBV2 and TRBJ1-5; D perhaps matches TRBD1 (6 bases). Trimming took 4 bases from V and 5 from J, leaving 12 bases between them. The germline gives CDR1 SNHLY, CDR2 FYNNEI. The CDR3 contains 14 residues. CDR3 sequence (DNA): TGTGCCAGCAGTGGGACAGCGCCGGATCAGCCCCAGCATTTT. It specifies CASSGTAPDQPQHF.

The chain combines TRBV3-1 (or the pseudogene TRBV3-2) with TRBJ1-2; D perhaps matches TRBD1 (6 bases). Trimming removed 4 bases from V and 8 bases from J, with 20 bases in between. The germline CDR1 and CDR2 sequences are LGHDT and YNNKEL (reference sequence). The CDR3 extends over 15 amino acids. The CDR3 bases are TGTGCCAGCAGCCTTGCAAGGGTTGGGGGGCTCGGCTACACCTTC. Protein sequence: CASSLARVGGLGYTF.

CDR3: CASSSPGGVGGYTF. The CDR3, as DNA: TGTGCCAGCAGCTCCCCGGGCGGGGTAGGTGGCTACACCTTC. The chain uses TRBV5-6 and TRBJ1-2; the D is unclear. Trimming cost V 3 bases and J 7 bases, with 16 bases left between them. The CDR3 spans 14 residues. From germline, CDR1 is SGHDT and CDR2 YYEEEE.

This clone was counted a single time. This chain links TRBV27 with TRBJ1-2; 7 positions agree with TRBD1. Trimming at V came to 2 bases and at J to 3 bases, leaving 3 bases not matched to a gene. The CDR3 loop spans 14 amino acids. Germline V lookup: CDR1 MNHEY, CDR2 SMNVEV (reference sequence). CDR3 DNA: TGTGCCAGCAGTTTAACTCAGGGGGACTATGGCTACACCTTC. This encodes CASSLTQGDYGYTF.

V gene TRBV4-1 combines with J gene TRBJ2-7; D is possibly TRBD1 (6 bases). V was trimmed by 0 bases and J by 4 bases, leaving 16 bases between them. The CDR3 runs 16 residues. Germline V gene data show CDR1 as MGHRA and CDR2 as YSYEKL. CDR3 nucleotides: TGCGCCAGCAGCCAAGAAGTGACAGGACAGACTTACGAGCAGTACTTC. Protein: CASSQEVTGQTYEQYF.

CDR3 amino acids: CASSELGPQHSGNTIYF. CDR3 sequence (DNA): TGTGCCAGCAGTGAACTGGGACCCCAGCACTCTGGAAACACCATATATTTT. The chain links TRBV6-1 to TRBJ1-3, with D perhaps matching TRBD1 (5 bases). The V gene's germline CDR1 is MNHNS and CDR2 SASEGT. The CDR3 loop spans 17 amino acids. V was cut by 2 bases and J by 0 bases, with 14 bases left in between.

This sequence joins TRBV5-4 and TRBJ1-2, with D maybe TRBD1 (6 bases). CDR3 length: 12 residues. Germline V lookup: CDR1 SGHNT, CDR2 YYREEE (reference sequence). V was clipped by 2 bases and J by 8 bases, with 10 bases between them. CDR3 nucleotide sequence: TGTGCCAGCAGCTTTAACAGGGACGGCTACACCTTC. Translation gives CASSFNRDGYTF.

This chain links TRBV19 with TRBJ2-2; TRBD1 aligns across 9 bases. V was pared by 1 base and J by 6 bases, with 3 bases of the junction left unmatched. Per germline, CDR1 LNHDA and CDR2 SQIVND (reference sequence). The CDR3 covers 15 residues. CDR3 DNA: TGTGCCAGTAGTATAGGGACAGGGGTAGCCGGGGAGCTGTTTTTT. Its protein is CASSIGTGVAGELFF. The whole variable domain, remainder taken from reference TRBV19 and TRBJ2-2, is DGGITQSPKYLFRKEGQNVTLSCEQNLNHDAMYWYRQDPGQGLRLIYYSQIVNDFQKGDIAEGYSVSREKKESFPLTVTSAQKNPTAFYLCASSIGTGVAGELFFGEGSRLTVL.

The chain recombines TRBV19 with TRBJ2-2; 11 nucleotides line up with TRBD1. Germline assignment: CDR1 LNHDA and CDR2 SQIVND (reference sequence). Trimming cost V 5 bases and J 6 bases; bases outside gene matches: 2. This CDR3 spans 14 amino acids. CDR3 region: CASSPGQGAGELFF. Written as DNA, the CDR3 is TGTGCCAGTAGTCCGGGACAGGGGGCCGGGGAGCTGTTTTTT.

The chain is built from TRBV7-3 and TRBJ2-5; 7 nucleotides agree with TRBD2. The V segment lost 2 bases and the J segment 2 bases; nucleotides outside the gene matches: 5. The CDR3 extends over 15 amino acids. The germline V gene encodes CDR1 SGHTA and CDR2 FQGTGA. Here the CDR3 reads CASSLWAAGQETQYF. The CDR3 bases are TGTGCCAGCAGCTTATGGGCAGCGGGACAAGAGACCCAGTACTTC.

The chain uses TRBV6-4 and TRBJ1-1, with D possibly matching TRBD1 (6 bases). This CDR3 is 13 amino acids long. CDR1 is MRHNA and CDR2 is SNTAGT in the germline V gene. V dropped 8 bases and J dropped 5 bases, with 15 bases sitting between them. The CDR3 protein is CASRETGITEAFF. CDR3 in DNA: TGTGCCAGCCGAGAAACAGGGATTACTGAAGCTTTCTTT.

About this clone: Different DNA sequences within this sample yield the same CDR3. The rearrangement joins TRBV2 to TRBJ1-1, with no clear D. The length of the CDR3 is 13 residues. The V end lost 3 bases, the J end lost 1 base, and 6 bases lay between the germline ends. From germline, CDR1 is SNHLY and CDR2 FYNNEI. The CDR3: CASSEAGNTEAFF. The CDR3 nucleotides are TGTGCCAGCAGTGAGGCCGGGAACACTGAAGCTTTCTTT.

The rearrangement uses TRBV19 and TRBJ1-2; D is possibly TRBD1 (5 bases). The V and J ends lost 6 bases and 12 bases respectively, with 20 bases between them. The CDR3 totals 13 residues. The germline gives CDR1 LNHDA, CDR2 SQIVND (reference sequence). CDR3 nucleotides: TGTGCCAGTAGCCCCTTCGGAGGGACCCTAAACACCTTC. Protein sequence: CASSPFGGTLNTF.

This chain connects TRBV5-5 to TRBJ2-7; D uncertain. Germline lookup yields CDR1 SGHKS and CDR2 YYEKEE (reference sequence). The ends were cut back, 0 bases at V and 3 bases at J, with 13 bases in the middle. This CDR3 is 15 amino acids long. The CDR3 loop reads CASSLESVPSYEQYF. In DNA, the CDR3 is TGTGCCAGCAGCTTGGAGTCCGTTCCGAGCTACGAGCAGTACTTC.

As DNA, the CDR3 is TGTGCCAGTTGTAGACAGATCAATCAGCCCCAGCATTTT. Translated, it gives CASCRQINQPQHF. The chain recombines TRBV19 with TRBJ1-5; TRBD1 might be the D (5 bases). CDR3 length equals 13 residues. CDR1 is LNHDA, CDR2 SQIVND, per germline (reference sequence). V gave up 8 bases and J gave up 3 bases, with 11 bases separating them.

This sequence joins TRBV6-2 or TRBV6-3 and TRBJ2-3, with D perhaps assigned TRBD1 or TRBD2 (6 bases each). The CDR3 loop spans 15 amino acids. V was shortened by 5 bases and J by 1 base, with 13 bases between the two germline ends. Germline V lookup: CDR1 MNHEY, CDR2 SVGEGT. The CDR3 region is CASSLRGRGTDTQYF. The DNA of the CDR3 is TGTGCCAGCAGTCTCCGGGGGCGCGGCACAGATACGCAGTATTTT.